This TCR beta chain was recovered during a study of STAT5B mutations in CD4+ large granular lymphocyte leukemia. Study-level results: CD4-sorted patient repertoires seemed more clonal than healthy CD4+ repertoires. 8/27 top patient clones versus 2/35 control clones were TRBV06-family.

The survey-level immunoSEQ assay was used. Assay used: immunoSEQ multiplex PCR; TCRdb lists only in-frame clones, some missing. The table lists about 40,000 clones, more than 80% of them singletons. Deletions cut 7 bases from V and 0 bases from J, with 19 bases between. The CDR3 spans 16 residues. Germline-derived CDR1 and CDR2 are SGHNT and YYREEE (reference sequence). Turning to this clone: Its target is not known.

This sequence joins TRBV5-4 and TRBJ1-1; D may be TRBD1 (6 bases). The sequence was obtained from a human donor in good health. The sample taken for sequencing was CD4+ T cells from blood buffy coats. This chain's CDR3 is CASAPQGVSMNTEAFF. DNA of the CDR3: TGTGCCAGCGCCCCACAGGGAGTGTCCATGAACACTGAAGCTTTCTTT. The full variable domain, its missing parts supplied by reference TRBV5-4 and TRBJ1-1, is ETGVTQSPTHLIKTRGQQVTLRCSSQSGHNTVSWYQQALGQGPQFIFQYYREEENGRGNFPPRFSGLQFPNYSSELNVNALELDDSALYLCASAPQGVSMNTEAFFGQGTRLTVV.